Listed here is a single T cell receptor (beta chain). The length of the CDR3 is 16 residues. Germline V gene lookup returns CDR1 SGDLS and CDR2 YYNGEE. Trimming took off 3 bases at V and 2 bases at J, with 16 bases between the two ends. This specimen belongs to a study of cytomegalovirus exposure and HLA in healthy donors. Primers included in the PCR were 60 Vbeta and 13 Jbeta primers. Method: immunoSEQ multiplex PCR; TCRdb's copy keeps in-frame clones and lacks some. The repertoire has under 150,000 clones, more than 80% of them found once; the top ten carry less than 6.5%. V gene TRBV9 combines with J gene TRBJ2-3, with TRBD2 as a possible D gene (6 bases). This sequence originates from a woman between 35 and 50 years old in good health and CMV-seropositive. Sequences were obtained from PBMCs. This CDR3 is CASSERAGQTTDTQYF. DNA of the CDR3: TGTGCCAGCAGCGAGCGTGCGGGGCAGACCACAGATACGCAGTATTTT.